This T cell receptor (beta chain) stems from a study of shared clonotypes between healthy human individuals. On the study more broadly: For every donor, three CD4 naive, three CD4 memory, two CD8 naive and one CD8 memory plates were used. Overall study findings and caveats: Sequencing depth was a factor that was expected to affect clonotype sharing among donors.

In germline, CDR1 is SGHNT, CDR2 YYREEE (reference sequence). The CDR3 sequence is 14 residues long. The V and J ends lost 4 bases and 2 bases respectively, with 11 bases between them. With respect to this clone: Its specificity is not known.

All donors were healthy HIV-negative adults lacking recent acute infections or vaccinations. Every subset had its genomic DNA shared out evenly among several immunoSEQ plates. Data came from immunoSEQ multiplex PCR; TCRdb stores just in-frame clones and leaves some out. The table includes approximately 700,000 clones, around four fifths detected once. This receptor was identified in a woman younger than 45 in good health. Sample: memory CD4+ T cells sorted from blood. The subset was: CD45RA-negative fraction. This chain connects TRBV5-4 to TRBJ2-3; tentative D call: TRBD2 (5 bases). CDR3 protein: CASSPGILTDTQYF. Written as DNA, the CDR3 is TGTGCCAGCAGCCCCGGGATCCTCACAGATACGCAGTATTTT.